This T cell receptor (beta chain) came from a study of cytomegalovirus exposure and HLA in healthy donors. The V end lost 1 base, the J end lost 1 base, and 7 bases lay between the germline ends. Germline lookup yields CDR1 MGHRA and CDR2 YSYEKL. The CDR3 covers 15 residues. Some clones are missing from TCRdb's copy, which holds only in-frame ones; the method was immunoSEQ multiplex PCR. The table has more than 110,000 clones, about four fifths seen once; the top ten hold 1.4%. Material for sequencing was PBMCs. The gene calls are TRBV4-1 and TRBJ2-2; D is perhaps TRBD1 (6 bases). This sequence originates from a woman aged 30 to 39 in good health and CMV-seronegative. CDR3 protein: CASSQADRNTGELFF. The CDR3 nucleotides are TGCGCCAGCAGCCAAGCGGACAGGAACACCGGGGAGCTGTTTTTT.